This TCR beta chain was obtained from a study of T cells in Graves' hyperthyroidism and ophthalmopathy. In its sample, this clonotype was seen many times. The target antigen is unknown. Germline lookup yields CDR1 SGHDT and CDR2 YYEEEE. V was shortened by 3 bases and J by 4 bases, with 10 bases between the two germline ends. The CDR3 contains 14 residues. Fresh peripheral blood, 10 ml, was the source of the PBMCs. Study-level results: The majority of expanded thyroid clonotypes above 0.001 also appeared in blood. The model anticipated ophthalmopathy a median about six months pre-onset.

RNA transcripts gave rise to amplified TCR beta CDR3 regions. A first-round RT-PCR of the TCR CDR3 used the HTBI primer set. TCRdb reanalysed the multiplex PCR reads using MiXCR and keeps one entry per CDR3 protein. The sample records under 350,000 distinct CDR3 sequences, roughly 21% being singletons. V usage is TRBV5-6 and J usage is TRBJ1-4; D may be TRBD1 (6 bases). Specimen: blood. The source is a woman aged 50 to 60 with Graves' hyperthyroidism. CDR3 in DNA: TGTGCCAGCAGCTCCGGGACATATAATGAAAAACTGTTTTTT. Protein: CASSSGTYNEKLFF. The full variable domain, in which reference TRBV5-6 and TRBJ1-4 provide the parts outside the CDR3, is DAGVTQSPTHLIKTRGQQVTLRCSPKSGHDTVSWYQQALGQGPQFIFQYYEEEERQRGNFPDRFSGHQFPNYSSELNVNALLLGDSALYLCASSSGTYNEKLFFGSGTQLSVL.